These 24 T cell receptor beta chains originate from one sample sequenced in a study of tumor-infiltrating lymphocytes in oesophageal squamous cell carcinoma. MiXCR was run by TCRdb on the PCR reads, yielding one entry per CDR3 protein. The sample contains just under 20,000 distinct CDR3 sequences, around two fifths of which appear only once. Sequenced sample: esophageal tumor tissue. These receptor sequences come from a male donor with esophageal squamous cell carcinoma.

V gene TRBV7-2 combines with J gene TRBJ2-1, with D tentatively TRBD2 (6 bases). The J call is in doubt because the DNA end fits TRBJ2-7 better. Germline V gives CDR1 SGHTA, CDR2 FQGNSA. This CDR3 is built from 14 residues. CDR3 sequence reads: CASSLATSINEQYF. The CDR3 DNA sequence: TGTGCCAGCAGCTTAGCCACTAGCATAAATGAGCAGTACTTC.

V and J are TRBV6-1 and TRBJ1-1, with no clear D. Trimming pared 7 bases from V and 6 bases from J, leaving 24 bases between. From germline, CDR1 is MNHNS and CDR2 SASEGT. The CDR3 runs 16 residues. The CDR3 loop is CASTHPPKARGPEAFF. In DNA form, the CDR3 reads TGTGCCAGCACCCACCCCCCCAAGGCGAGAGGTCCTGAAGCTTTCTTT.

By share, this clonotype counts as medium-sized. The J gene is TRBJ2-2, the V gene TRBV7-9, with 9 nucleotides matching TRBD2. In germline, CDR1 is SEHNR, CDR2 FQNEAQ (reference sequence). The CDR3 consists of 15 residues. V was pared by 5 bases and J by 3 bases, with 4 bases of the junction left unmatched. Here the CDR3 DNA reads TGTGCCAGCAGCGACGGGACTAGCTACACCGGGGAGCTGTTTTTT. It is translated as CASSDGTSYTGELFF. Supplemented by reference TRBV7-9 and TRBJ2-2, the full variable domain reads DTGVSQNPRHKITKRGQNVTFRCDPISEHNRLYWYRQTLGQGPEFLTYFQNEAQLEKSRLLSDRFSAERPKGSFSTLEIQRTEQGDSAMYLCASSDGTSYTGELFFGEGSRLTVL.

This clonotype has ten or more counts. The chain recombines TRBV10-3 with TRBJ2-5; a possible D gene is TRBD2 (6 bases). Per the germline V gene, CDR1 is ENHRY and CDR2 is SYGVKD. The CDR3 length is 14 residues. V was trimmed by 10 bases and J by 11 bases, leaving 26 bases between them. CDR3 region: CATSPGLNNNEQYF. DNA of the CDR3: TGTGCCACCTCCCCGGGACTGAATAACAATGAGCAGTACTTC.

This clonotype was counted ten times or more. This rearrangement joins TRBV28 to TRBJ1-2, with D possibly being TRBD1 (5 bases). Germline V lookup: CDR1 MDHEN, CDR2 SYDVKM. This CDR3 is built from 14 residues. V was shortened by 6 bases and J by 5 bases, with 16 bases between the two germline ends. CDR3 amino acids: CASRPHGTEYGYTF. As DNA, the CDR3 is TGTGCCAGCAGACCTCACGGGACCGAGTATGGCTACACCTTC.

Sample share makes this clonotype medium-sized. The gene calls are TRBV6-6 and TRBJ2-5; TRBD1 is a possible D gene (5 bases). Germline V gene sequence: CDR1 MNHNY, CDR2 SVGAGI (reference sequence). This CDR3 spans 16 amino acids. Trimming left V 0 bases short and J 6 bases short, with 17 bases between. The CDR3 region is CASSYSSSAGSQTQYF. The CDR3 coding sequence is TGTGCCAGCAGTTACTCGAGTAGTGCAGGGTCGCAGACCCAGTACTTC.

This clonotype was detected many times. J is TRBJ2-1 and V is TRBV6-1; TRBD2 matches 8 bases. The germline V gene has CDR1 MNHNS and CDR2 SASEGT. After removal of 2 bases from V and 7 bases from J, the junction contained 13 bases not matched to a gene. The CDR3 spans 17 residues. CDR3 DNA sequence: TGTGCCAGCAGTGAACCCTCAGCGAGACTAGCGAGGAATGAGCAGTTCTTC. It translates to CASSEPSARLARNEQFF.

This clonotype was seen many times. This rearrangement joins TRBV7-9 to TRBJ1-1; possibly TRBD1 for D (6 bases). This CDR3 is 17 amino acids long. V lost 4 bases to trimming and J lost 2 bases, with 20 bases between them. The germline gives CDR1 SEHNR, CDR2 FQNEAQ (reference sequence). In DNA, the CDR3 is TGTGCCAGCAGCTCCCCGGTGGGGGGGGCAATTAACACTGAAGCTTTCTTT. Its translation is CASSSPVGGAINTEAFF.

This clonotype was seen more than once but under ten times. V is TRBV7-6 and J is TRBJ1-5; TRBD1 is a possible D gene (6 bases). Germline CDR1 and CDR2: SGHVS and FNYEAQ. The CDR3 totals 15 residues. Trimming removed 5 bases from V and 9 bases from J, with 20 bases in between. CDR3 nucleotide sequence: TGTGCCAGCAGCCCTGAACAGGGCCCTAGTCGGCCCCAGCATTTT. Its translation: CASSPEQGPSRPQHF. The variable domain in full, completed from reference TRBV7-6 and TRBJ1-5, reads GAGVSQSPRYKVTKRGQDVALRCDPISGHVSLYWYRQALGQGPEFLTYFNYEAQQDKSGLPNDRFSAERPEGSISTLTIQRTEQRDSAMYRCASSPEQGPSRPQHFGDGTRLSIL.

CDR3: CASSPNGLADTDTQYF. CDR3 sequence (DNA): TGTGCCAGCAGCCCGAACGGACTAGCGGACACAGATACGCAGTATTTT. The rearrangement links TRBV28 to TRBJ2-3; 10 bases map to TRBD2. The CDR3 runs to 16 residues. Germline V CDR1 and CDR2: MDHEN, SYDVKM. Trimming removed 6 bases from V and 2 bases from J; junction bases left unmatched: 8.

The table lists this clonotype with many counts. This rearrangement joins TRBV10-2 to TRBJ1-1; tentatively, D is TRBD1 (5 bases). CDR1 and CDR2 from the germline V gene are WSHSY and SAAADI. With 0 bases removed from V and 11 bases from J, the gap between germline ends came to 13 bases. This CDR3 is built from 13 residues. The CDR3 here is CASSESGEGSAFF. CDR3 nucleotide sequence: TGCGCCAGCAGTGAGTCGGGGGAGGGGAGTGCTTTCTTT.

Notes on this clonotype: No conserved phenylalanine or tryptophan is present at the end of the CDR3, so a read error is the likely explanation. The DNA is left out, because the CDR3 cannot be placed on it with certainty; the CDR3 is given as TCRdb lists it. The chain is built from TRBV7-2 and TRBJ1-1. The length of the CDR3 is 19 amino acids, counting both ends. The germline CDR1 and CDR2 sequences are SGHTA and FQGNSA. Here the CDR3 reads CASGPRGDGTYATSSTSAP.

CDR3 nucleotide sequence: TGTGCCAGCAGTTCCACAACGACAGGGAGGGACGAGCAGTACTTC. It translates to CASSSTTTGRDEQYF. The J gene is TRBJ2-7, the V gene TRBV28; TRBD1 or TRBD2 may be the D gene (7 bases each). Germline lookup yields CDR1 MDHEN and CDR2 SYDVKM. The V and J ends lost 4 bases and 5 bases respectively, with 18 bases between them. This CDR3 has 15 amino acids.

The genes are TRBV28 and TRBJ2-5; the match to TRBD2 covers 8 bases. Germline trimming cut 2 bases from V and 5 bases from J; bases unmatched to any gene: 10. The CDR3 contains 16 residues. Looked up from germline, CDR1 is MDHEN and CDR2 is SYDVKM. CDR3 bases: TGTGCCAGCAGTTTAGGGTTCGGGACTAGAGGGGAGACCCAGTACTTC. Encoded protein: CASSLGFGTRGETQYF.

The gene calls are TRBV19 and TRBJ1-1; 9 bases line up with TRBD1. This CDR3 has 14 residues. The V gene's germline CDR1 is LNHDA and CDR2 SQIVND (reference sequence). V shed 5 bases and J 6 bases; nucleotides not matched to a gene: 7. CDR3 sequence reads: CASSWGQGQPEAFF. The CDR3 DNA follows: TGTGCCAGTAGTTGGGGACAGGGTCAACCTGAAGCTTTCTTT.

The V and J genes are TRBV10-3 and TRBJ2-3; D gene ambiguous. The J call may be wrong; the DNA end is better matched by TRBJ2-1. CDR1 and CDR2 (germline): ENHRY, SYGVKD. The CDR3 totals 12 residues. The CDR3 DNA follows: TGTGCCATCAGTGAAGGTGTCCAGAAGCAGTTCTTC. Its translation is CAISEGVQKQFF.

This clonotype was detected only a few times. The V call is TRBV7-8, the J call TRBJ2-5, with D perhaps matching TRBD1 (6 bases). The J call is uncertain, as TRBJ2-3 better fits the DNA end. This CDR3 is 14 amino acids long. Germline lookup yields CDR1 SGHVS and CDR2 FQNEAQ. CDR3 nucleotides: TGTGCCAGCAGCTTAGGGGACAACTACCTCCCCCAGTATTTT. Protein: CASSLGDNYLPQYF.

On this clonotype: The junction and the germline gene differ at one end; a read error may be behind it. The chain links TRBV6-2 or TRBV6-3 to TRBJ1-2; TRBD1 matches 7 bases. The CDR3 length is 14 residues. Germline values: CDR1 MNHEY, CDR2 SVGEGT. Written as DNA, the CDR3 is TGTGCCAGCAGGCCCAGGGGGTACAATTCACCCCTCCACTTC. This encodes CASRPRGYNSPLHF.

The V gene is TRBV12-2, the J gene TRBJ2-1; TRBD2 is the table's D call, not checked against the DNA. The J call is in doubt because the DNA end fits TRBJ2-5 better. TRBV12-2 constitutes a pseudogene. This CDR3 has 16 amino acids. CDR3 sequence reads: CASRLAGGGPQETQYF. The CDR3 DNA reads TGTGCAAGTCGCTTAGCGGGCGGGGGGCCCCAAGAGACCCAGTACTTC.

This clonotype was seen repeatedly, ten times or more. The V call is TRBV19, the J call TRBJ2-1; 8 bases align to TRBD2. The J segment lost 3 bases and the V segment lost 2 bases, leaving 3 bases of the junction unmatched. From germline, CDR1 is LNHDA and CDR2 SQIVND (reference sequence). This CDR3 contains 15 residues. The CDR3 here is CASSISGSIYNEQFF. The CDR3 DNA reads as TGTGCCAGTAGTATAAGCGGGAGTATCTACAATGAGCAGTTCTTC. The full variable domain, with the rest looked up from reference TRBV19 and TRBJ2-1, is DGGITQSPKYLFRKEGQNVTLSCEQNLNHDAMYWYRQDPGQGLRLIYYSQIVNDFQKGDIAEGYSVSREKKESFPLTVTSAQKNPTAFYLCASSISGSIYNEQFFGPGTRLTVL.

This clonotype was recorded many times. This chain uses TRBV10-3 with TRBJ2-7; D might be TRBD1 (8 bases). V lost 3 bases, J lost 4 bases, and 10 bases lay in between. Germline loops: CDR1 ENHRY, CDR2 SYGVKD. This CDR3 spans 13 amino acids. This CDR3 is CAISEQGGYEQYF. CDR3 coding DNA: TGTGCCATCAGTGAACAGGGGGGGTACGAGCAGTACTTC.

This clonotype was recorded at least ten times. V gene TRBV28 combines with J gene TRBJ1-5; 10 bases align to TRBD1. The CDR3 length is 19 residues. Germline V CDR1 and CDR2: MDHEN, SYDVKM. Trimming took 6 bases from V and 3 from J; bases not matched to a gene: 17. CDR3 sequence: CASRPTGTGAAAYNQPQHF. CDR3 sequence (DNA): TGTGCCAGCAGACCAACCGGGACAGGGGCCGCAGCCTACAATCAGCCCCAGCATTTT.

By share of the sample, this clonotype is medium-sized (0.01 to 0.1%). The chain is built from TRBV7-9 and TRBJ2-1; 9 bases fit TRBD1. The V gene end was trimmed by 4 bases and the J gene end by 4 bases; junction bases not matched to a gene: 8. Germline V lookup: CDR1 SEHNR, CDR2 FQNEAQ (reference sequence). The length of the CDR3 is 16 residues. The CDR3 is CASSSLGGQGYNEQFF. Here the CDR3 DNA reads TGTGCCAGCAGCTCTCTAGGGGGACAGGGATACAATGAGCAGTTCTTC.

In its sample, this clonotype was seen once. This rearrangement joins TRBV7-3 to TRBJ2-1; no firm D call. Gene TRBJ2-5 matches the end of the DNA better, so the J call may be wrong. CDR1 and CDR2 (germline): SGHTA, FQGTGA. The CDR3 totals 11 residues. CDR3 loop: CASSSAQTQYF. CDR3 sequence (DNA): TGTGCCAGCAGCTCCGCGCAGACCCAGTACTTC.